These 16 T cell receptor beta chains were sequenced from one sample in a study of T cell changes during pregnancy in multiple sclerosis. Repertoires were generated with immunoSEQ multiplex PCR, while TCRdb's copy carries only in-frame clones and drops some. The data hold around 65,000 clones, with about nine tenths observed a single time. Here the sequenced sample was peripheral blood, taken in the second trimester of pregnancy. The receptor source for this set is a female donor in good health, enrolled as a control in a pregnancy study.

The V gene is TRBV28, the J gene TRBJ2-7, with D hard to call. The germline V and J ends were trimmed by 3 bases and 2 bases, with 17 bases remaining between them. The CDR3 runs to 16 residues. Germline V gene sequence: CDR1 MDHEN, CDR2 SYDVKM. CDR3 residues: CASSLGVHVLAYEQYF. CDR3 in DNA: TGTGCCAGCAGTTTGGGCGTTCATGTCCTCGCCTACGAGCAGTACTTC.

The chain couples TRBV2 to TRBJ2-1; no clear D. Germline loops: CDR1 SNHLY, CDR2 FYNNEI. This CDR3 spans 11 amino acids. V lost 4 bases, J lost 7 bases, and 5 bases lay in between. Here the CDR3 reads CASSGKNEQFF. CDR3 DNA: TGTGCCAGCAGTGGTAAAAATGAGCAGTTCTTC.

This rearrangement joins TRBV29-1 to TRBJ2-3, with unresolved D. The germline V gene has CDR1 SQVTM and CDR2 ANQGSEA. Between the trimmed V and J ends, which lost 3 bases and 3 bases, there was a span of 13 bases. The CDR3 covers 14 residues. CDR3 coding DNA: TGCAGCGTTGAGAAGTTGTCAGTGACAGATACGCAGTATTTT. Its translation: CSVEKLSVTDTQYF.

The V gene is TRBV7-9, the J gene TRBJ2-1, with D possibly matching TRBD2 (6 bases). V lost 5 bases, J lost 10 bases, and 9 bases lay in between. CDR1 is SEHNR and CDR2 is FQNEAQ in the germline V gene (reference sequence). The CDR3 runs 11 residues. The CDR3 coding sequence is TGTGCCAGCAGCCGGGGGAAGGAGCAGTTCTTC. Encoded protein: CASSRGKEQFF.

This clone was recorded once. This chain links TRBV19 with TRBJ2-1; 8 bases align to TRBD2. This CDR3 region has 11 residues. The germline V gene encodes CDR1 LNHDA and CDR2 SQIVND (reference sequence). V gave up 5 bases and J gave up 12 bases; unmatched junction bases: 3. The CDR3 bases are TGTGCCAGTAGTTTACGGGGGGGGCAGTTCTTC. This codes for CASSLRGGQFF.

The table lists this clone with a count of one. The chain is built from TRBV2 and TRBJ1-6; D gene unclear. The CDR3 length is 15 residues. V shed 8 bases and J shed 7 bases, with 18 bases lying between them. Per germline, CDR1 SNHLY and CDR2 FYNNEI. The CDR3 bases are TGTGCCAGCCAGGCCACCGGGAGAGGGAATTCACCCCTCCACTTT. Protein: CASQATGRGNSPLHF.

This chain connects TRBV6-5 to TRBJ2-1; D is unresolved. CDR3 size: 13 residues. V was pared by 9 bases and J by 5 bases, with 14 bases between. Germline-derived CDR1 and CDR2 are MNHEY and SVGAGI. The chain's CDR3 is CARMGRIHNEQFF. In nucleotides, the CDR3 is TGTGCCAGGATGGGCCGCATCCACAATGAGCAGTTCTTC.

CDR3 loop: CASSPIQGIPYEQYF. For the CDR3, the DNA is TGTGCCAGCAGTCCCATTCAGGGAATTCCCTACGAGCAGTACTTC. The gene calls are TRBV27 and TRBJ2-7, with D tentatively TRBD1 (5 bases). The CDR3 loop spans 15 amino acids. Germline CDR1 is MNHEY and CDR2 is SMNVEV (reference sequence). Trimming shortened V by 5 bases and J by 2 bases, and 16 bases separated the two germline ends.

V gene TRBV7-2 combines with J gene TRBJ2-3, with 9 bases fitting TRBD2. Trimming took 0 bases from V and 10 from J; bases not matched to a gene: 11. The CDR3 runs to 16 residues. The V gene's germline CDR1 is SGHTA and CDR2 FQGNSA. The CDR3 here is CASSLAGGGAGSPQYF. CDR3 DNA: TGTGCCAGCAGCTTAGCGGGCGGGGGGGCCGGGAGTCCGCAGTATTTT.

This chain links TRBV2 with TRBJ1-2; 10 bases fit TRBD1. CDR3 size: 14 residues. Germline CDR1 is SNHLY and CDR2 is FYNNEI. J gave up 7 bases and V 4 bases, and 6 bases lay outside the gene matches. In DNA, the CDR3 is TGTGCCAGCAGTGCGACAGGGGGCCTCGGTGGCTACACCTTC. This translates into CASSATGGLGGYTF.

This sequence joins TRBV7-2 and TRBJ2-3; TRBD2 agrees at 8 bases. After removal of 1 base from V and 4 bases from J, the junction contained 10 bases not matched to a gene. This CDR3 has 17 residues. Germline CDR1 reads SGHTA; CDR2 reads FQGNSA. As DNA, the CDR3 is TGTGCCAGCAGCTTAGTATACGGGACTAGTATCCCAGATACGCAGTATTTT. This gives the protein CASSLVYGTSIPDTQYF.

The chain joins TRBV7-2 to TRBJ1-1, with 7 positions matching TRBD1. From germline, CDR1 is SGHTA and CDR2 FQGNSA. This CDR3 comprises 15 residues. V lost 5 bases and J lost 4; bases outside the gene matches: 10. The CDR3 here is CASSEETGRGTEAFF. CDR3 nucleotides: TGTGCCAGCAGCGAAGAGACAGGGCGCGGCACTGAAGCTTTCTTT.

This clone is a singleton in its sample. The chain is built from TRBV5-1 and TRBJ2-7; 9 bases fit TRBD2. The CDR3 is 14 amino acids. Per germline, CDR1 SGHRS and CDR2 YFSETQ. After removal of 5 bases from V and 2 bases from J, the junction contained 5 bases not matched to a gene. The CDR3 loop is CASSTSGFTYEQYF. The DNA of the CDR3 is TGCGCCAGCAGTACTAGCGGGTTCACCTACGAGCAGTACTTC.

The V call is TRBV5-1, the J call TRBJ2-7, with D possibly being TRBD2 (5 bases). The germline V and J ends were trimmed by 0 bases and 0 bases, with 13 bases remaining between them. The CDR3 is 16 amino acids. CDR1 and CDR2 from the germline V gene are SGHRS and YFSETQ. CDR3 sequence (DNA): TGCGCCAGCAGCTTGGAAGGCAGGAGGAACTCCTACGAGCAGTACTTC. It specifies CASSLEGRRNSYEQYF.

This chain uses TRBV6-6 with TRBJ2-2; tentative D call: TRBD2 (6 bases). V was pared by 6 bases and J by 3 bases, with 17 bases between. This CDR3 comprises 16 residues. In germline, CDR1 is MNHNY, CDR2 SVGAGI (reference sequence). CDR3 amino acids: CASRDSGAGYTGELFF. DNA of the CDR3: TGTGCCAGCAGGGATTCCGGGGCGGGGTACACCGGGGAGCTGTTTTTT.

The chain couples TRBV5-1 to TRBJ2-3; 12 bases are a match to TRBD2. The CDR3 has 18 residues. Germline V gene sequence: CDR1 SGHRS, CDR2 YFSETQ. The junction had 10 bases not matched to a gene; V was cut back by 0 bases and J by 5 bases. The CDR3 nucleotides are TGCGCCAGCAGCTTGGCCCCCTCTAGCGGGAGGGCCCAAGATACGCAGTATTTT. Translated, it gives CASSLAPSSGRAQDTQYF.